One and the same sample provided the 3 T cell receptor beta chains below, sequenced in a study of T cell repertoires in cytomegalovirus infection. From the reads, TCRdb called clonotypes with MiXCR, one entry per CDR3 protein. Of around 330,000 distinct CDR3 sequences in the sample, roughly a sixth were seen once. Sample: PBMCs. These receptor sequences come from a human donor in good health (CMV status not recorded). Some clones in this sample may be carry-over from other donors' samples.

This clonotype was detected only once. The rearrangement joins TRBV20-1 to TRBJ1-1; D is ambiguous. This CDR3 spans 11 amino acids. Germline values: CDR1 DFQATT, CDR2 SNEGSKA (reference sequence). V shed 7 bases and J shed 1 base, with 7 bases lying between them. CDR3 residues: CSGLANTEAFF. CDR3 DNA sequence: TGCAGTGGCTTAGCGAACACTGAAGCTTTCTTT.

This clonotype came up many times. This chain uses TRBV27 with TRBJ1-5, with TRBD1 as a possible D gene (5 bases). The V end lost 2 bases, the J end lost 5 bases, and 22 bases lay between the germline ends. The germline gives CDR1 MNHEY, CDR2 SMNVEV (reference sequence). The CDR3 is 18 residues long. CDR3 DNA: TGTGCCAGCAGTTTAAGGGGAGAAGAAGGGCTTGGGGATCAGCCCCAGCATTTT. It is translated as CASSLRGEEGLGDQPQHF.

This chain uses TRBV6-6 with TRBJ1-2; the D is unclear. The CDR3 is made up of 14 amino acids. Trimming took off 4 bases at V and 8 bases at J, with 17 bases between the two ends. Germline V CDR1 and CDR2: MNHNY, SVGAGI (reference sequence). CDR3 amino acids: CASSSRESGSGYTF. The CDR3 DNA is TGTGCCAGCAGTTCTAGGGAATCGGGGAGCGGCTACACCTTC.